This T cell receptor beta chain was found in a study of cytomegalovirus exposure and HLA in healthy donors. Points from the study as a whole: Likely technical artifact: a cluster of highly shared sequence variants.

Primers: 60 Vbeta forward and 13 Jbeta reverse. Here immunoSEQ multiplex PCR was the method, and the copy in TCRdb shows in-frame clones only, minus some. The data show hundreds of thousands of clones, roughly 80% seen once. CDR1 is SGHDT and CDR2 is YYEEEE in the germline V gene. V dropped 2 bases and J dropped 5 bases, with 15 bases sitting between them. The length of the CDR3 is 15 residues. With respect to this clone: Its antigen is not known.

Sequenced input: PBMCs. The V gene is TRBV5-6, the J gene TRBJ2-3; a weak D match, TRBD2 (5 bases). The sequence was collected from a girl aged 2-10 years in good health and CMV-seronegative. Here the CDR3 reads CASSFDPRVQDTQYF. CDR3 nucleotide sequence: TGTGCCAGCAGCTTTGATCCGAGGGTTCAAGATACGCAGTATTTT. Complete variable domain (other parts from reference TRBV5-6 and TRBJ2-3): DAGVTQSPTHLIKTRGQQVTLRCSPKSGHDTVSWYQQALGQGPQFIFQYYEEEERQRGNFPDRFSGHQFPNYSSELNVNALLLGDSALYLCASSFDPRVQDTQYFGPGTRLTVL.